This TCR beta chain was identified during a study of T-cell reconstitution after alpha-beta-depleted transplantation in children. As to this clonotype: As yet, its antigen is unknown.

Study-wide findings and caveats: It was newly produced T cells that mostly accounted for T-cell counts and diversity one year after transplant.

Looked up from germline, CDR1 is LGHDT and CDR2 is YNNKEL (reference sequence). This CDR3 contains 18 residues. V was clipped by 6 bases and J by 0 bases; unmatched bases: 9. Unique molecular identifiers were used to barcode this TCRbeta library. TCRdb recomputed calls from the PCR reads with MiXCR, one row per CDR3 protein. The sample has about 300,000 distinct CDR3 sequences; about 7.3% are singletons. The chain couples TRBV3-1 to TRBJ1-6; 9 bases align to TRBD1. The receptor was derived from a female patient aged 2-9 years who had a stem cell transplant for Fanconi anemia, so the T cells may come from the graft donor. The material sequenced was peripheral blood, taken 360 days after TCRalphabeta/CD19-depleted stem cell transplant. In DNA form, the CDR3 reads TGTGCCAGCAGTCTTTGGACAGGGGATAGCTCCTATAATTCACCCCTCCACTTT. It encodes CASSLWTGDSSYNSPLHF.